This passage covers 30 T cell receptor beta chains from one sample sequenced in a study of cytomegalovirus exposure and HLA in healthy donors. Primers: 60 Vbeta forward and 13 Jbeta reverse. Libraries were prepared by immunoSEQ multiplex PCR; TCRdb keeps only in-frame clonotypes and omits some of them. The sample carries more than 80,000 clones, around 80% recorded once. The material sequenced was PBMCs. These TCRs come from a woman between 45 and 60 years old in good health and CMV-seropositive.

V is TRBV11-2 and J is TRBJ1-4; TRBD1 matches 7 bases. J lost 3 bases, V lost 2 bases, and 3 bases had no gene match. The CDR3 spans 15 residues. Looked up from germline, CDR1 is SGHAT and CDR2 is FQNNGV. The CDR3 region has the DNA TGTGCCAGCAGCTTACGAGACAGGGCTAATGAAAAACTGTTTTTT. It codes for CASSLRDRANEKLFF.

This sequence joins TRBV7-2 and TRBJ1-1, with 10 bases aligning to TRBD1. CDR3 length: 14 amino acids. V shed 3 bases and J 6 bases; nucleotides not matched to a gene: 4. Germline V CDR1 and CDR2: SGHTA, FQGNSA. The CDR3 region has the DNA TGTGCCAGCAGCTTCAGACAGGGGGCGGCTGAAGCTTTCTTT. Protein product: CASSFRQGAAEAFF.

The CDR3 sequence: CASSAPSLGGPDTQYF. CDR3 sequence (DNA): TGTGCCAGCAGCGCCCCTAGCCTGGGGGGACCAGATACGCAGTATTTT. The chain carries TRBV5-6 and TRBJ2-3; D perhaps matches TRBD2 (6 bases). The germline V and J ends were trimmed by 4 bases and 4 bases, with 19 bases remaining between them. From germline, CDR1 is SGHDT and CDR2 YYEEEE. This CDR3 has 16 amino acids.

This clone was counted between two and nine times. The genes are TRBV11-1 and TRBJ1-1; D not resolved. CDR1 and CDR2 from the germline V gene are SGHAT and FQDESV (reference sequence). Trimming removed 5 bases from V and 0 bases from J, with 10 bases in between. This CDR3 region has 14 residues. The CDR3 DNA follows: TGTGCCAGCAGCCTAGACATACTGAACACTGAAGCTTTCTTT. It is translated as CASSLDILNTEAFF.

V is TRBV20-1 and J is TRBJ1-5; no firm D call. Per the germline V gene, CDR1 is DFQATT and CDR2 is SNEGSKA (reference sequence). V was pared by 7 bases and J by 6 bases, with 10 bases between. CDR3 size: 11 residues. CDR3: CSVSRGQPQHF. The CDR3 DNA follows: TGCAGTGTCTCCCGGGGTCAGCCCCAGCATTTT.

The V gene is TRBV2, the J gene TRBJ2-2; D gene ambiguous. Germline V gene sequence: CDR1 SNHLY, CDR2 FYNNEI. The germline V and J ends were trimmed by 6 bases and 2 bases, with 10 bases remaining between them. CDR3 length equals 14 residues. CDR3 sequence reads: CASRGQTNTGELFF. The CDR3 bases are TGTGCCAGCAGGGGCCAGACCAACACCGGGGAGCTGTTTTTT.

This chain's CDR3 is CASSLVGASTDTQYF. The DNA of the CDR3 is TGTGCCAGCTCACTAGTAGGAGCTAGCACAGATACGCAGTATTTT. The J gene is TRBJ2-3, the V gene TRBV18; D is undetermined. The CDR3 runs to 15 residues. Germline loops: CDR1 KGHSH, CDR2 LQKENI. Trimming shortened V by 4 bases and J by 0 bases, and 11 bases separated the two germline ends. The full variable domain, with the rest looked up from reference TRBV18 and TRBJ2-3, is NAGVMQNPRHLVRRRGQEARLRCSPMKGHSHVYWYRQLPEEGLKFMVYLQKENIIDESGMPKERFSAEFPKEGPSILRIQQVVRGDSAAYFCASSLVGASTDTQYFGPGTRLTVL.

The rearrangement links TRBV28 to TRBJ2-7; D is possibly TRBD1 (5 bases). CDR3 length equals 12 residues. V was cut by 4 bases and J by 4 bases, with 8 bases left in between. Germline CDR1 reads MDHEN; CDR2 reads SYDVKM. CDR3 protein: CASSSGKYEQYF. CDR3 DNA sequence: TGTGCCAGCAGTTCAGGGAAGTACGAGCAGTACTTC.

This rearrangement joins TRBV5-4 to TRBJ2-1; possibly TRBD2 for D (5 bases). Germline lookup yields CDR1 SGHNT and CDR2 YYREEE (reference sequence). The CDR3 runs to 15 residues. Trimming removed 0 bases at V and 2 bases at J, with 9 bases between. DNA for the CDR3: TGTGCCAGCAGCTTGGCTAGCTCGGCCTACAATGAGCAGTTCTTC. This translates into CASSLASSAYNEQFF. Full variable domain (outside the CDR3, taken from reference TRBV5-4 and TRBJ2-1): ETGVTQSPTHLIKTRGQQVTLRCSSQSGHNTVSWYQQALGQGPQFIFQYYREEENGRGNFPPRFSGLQFPNYSSELNVNALELDDSALYLCASSLASSAYNEQFFGPGTRLTVL.

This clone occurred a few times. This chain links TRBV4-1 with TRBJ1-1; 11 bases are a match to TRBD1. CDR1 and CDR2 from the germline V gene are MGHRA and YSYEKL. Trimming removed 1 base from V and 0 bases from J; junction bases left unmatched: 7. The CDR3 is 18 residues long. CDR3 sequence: CASSQALRTGGLNTEAFF. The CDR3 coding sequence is TGCGCCAGCAGCCAAGCACTAAGGACAGGGGGCTTGAACACTGAAGCTTTCTTT.

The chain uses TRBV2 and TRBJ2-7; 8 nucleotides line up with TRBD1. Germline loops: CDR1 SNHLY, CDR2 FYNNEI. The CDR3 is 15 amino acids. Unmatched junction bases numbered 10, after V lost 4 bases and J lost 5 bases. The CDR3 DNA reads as TGTGCCAGCAGTGTGTGGCAGGGGGCGCGGAACGAGCAGTACTTC. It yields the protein CASSVWQGARNEQYF.

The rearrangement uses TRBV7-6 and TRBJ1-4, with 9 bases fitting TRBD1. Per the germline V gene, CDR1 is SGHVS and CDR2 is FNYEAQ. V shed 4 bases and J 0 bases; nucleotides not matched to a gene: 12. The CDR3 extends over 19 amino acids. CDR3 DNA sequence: TGTGCCAGCAGCTCCGGGACAGGGATAATTGGAGCAACTAATGAAAAACTGTTTTTT. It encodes CASSSGTGIIGATNEKLFF.

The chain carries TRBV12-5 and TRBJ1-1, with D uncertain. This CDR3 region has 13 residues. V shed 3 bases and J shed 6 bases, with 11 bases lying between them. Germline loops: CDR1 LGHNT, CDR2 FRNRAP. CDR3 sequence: CASGLGGGSEAFF. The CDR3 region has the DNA TGTGCTAGTGGTTTAGGTGGCGGGTCTGAAGCTTTCTTT. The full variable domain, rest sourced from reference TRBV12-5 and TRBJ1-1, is DARVTQTPRHKVTEMGQEVTMRCQPILGHNTVFWYRQTMMQGLELLAYFRNRAPLDDSGMPKDRFSAEMPDATLATLKIQPSEPRDSAVYFCASGLGGGSEAFFGQGTRLTVV.

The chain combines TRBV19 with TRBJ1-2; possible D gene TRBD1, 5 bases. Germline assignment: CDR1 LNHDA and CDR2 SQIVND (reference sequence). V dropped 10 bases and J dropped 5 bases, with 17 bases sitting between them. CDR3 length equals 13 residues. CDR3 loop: CATQGGRDYGYTF. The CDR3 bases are TGTGCCACCCAGGGTGGCAGGGATTATGGCTACACCTTC.

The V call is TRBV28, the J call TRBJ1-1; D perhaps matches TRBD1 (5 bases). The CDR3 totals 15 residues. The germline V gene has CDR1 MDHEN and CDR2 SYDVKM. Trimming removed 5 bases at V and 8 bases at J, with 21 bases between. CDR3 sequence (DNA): TGTGCCAGCAGTGGGGCAGGGTACGTATCTGGAGAAGCTTTCTTT. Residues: CASSGAGYVSGEAFF.

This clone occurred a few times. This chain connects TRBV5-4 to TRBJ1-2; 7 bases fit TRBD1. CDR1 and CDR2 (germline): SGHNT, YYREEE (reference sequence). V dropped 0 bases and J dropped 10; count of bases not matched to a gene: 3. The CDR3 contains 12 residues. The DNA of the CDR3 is TGTGCCAGCAGCTTGGTACAGGGGACCTACACCTTC. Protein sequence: CASSLVQGTYTF.

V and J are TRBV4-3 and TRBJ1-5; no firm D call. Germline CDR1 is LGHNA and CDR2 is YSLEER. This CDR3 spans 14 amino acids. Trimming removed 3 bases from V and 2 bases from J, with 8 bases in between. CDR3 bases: TGCGCCAGCAGCCAGCGGTCGGGCAATCAGCCCCAGCATTTT. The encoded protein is CASSQRSGNQPQHF.

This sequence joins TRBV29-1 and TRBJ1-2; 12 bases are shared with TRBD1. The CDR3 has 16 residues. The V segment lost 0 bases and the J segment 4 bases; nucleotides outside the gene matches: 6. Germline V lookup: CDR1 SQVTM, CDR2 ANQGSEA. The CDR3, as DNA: TGCAGCGTTGAAGATCGGGGGACAGGGGGCTCCTATGGCTACACCTTC. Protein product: CSVEDRGTGGSYGYTF.

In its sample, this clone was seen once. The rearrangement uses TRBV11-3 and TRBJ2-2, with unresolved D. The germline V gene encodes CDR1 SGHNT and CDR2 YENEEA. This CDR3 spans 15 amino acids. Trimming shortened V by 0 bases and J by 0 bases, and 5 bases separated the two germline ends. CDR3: CASSLDSANTGELFF. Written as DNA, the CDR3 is TGTGCCAGCAGCTTAGACAGCGCGAACACCGGGGAGCTGTTTTTT.

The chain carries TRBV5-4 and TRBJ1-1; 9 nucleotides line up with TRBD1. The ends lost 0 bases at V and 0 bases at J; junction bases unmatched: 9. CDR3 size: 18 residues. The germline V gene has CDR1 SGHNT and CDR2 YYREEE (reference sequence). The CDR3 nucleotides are TGTGCCAGCAGCTTGGGGTCCGGGACAGGGACATTGAACACTGAAGCTTTCTTT. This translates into CASSLGSGTGTLNTEAFF.

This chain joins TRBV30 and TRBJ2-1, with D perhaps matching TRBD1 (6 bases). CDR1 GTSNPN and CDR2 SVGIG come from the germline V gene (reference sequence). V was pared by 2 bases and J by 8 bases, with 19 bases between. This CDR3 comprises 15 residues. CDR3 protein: CAWSRGLQGVDEQFF. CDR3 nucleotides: TGTGCCTGGAGTCGTGGGTTACAGGGCGTGGATGAGCAGTTCTTC.

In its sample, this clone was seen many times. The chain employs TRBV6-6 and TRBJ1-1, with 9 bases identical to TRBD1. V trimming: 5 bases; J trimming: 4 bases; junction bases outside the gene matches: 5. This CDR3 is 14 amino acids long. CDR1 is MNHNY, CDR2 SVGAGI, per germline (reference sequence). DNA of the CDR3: TGTGCCAGCAGTAAACAGGGGGCCTTCACTGAAGCTTTCTTT. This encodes CASSKQGAFTEAFF.

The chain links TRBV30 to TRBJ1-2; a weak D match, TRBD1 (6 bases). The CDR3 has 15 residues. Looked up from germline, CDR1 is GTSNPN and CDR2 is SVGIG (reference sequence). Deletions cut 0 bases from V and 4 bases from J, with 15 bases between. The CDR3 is CAWSVSRGLLYGYTF. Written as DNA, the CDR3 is TGTGCCTGGAGTGTATCCAGGGGCCTTCTCTATGGCTACACCTTC.

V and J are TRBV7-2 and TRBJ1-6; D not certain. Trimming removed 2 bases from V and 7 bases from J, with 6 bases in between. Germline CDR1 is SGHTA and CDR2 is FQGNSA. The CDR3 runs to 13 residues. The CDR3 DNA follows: TGTGCCAGCAGCTTACTTTTCAATTCACCCCTCCACTTT. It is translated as CASSLLFNSPLHF.

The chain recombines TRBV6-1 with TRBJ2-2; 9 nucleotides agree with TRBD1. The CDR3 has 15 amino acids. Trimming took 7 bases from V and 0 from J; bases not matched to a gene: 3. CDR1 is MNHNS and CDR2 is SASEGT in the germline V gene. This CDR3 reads CASNRDRANTGELFF. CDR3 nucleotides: TGTGCCAGCAACCGGGACAGGGCGAACACCGGGGAGCTGTTTTTT.

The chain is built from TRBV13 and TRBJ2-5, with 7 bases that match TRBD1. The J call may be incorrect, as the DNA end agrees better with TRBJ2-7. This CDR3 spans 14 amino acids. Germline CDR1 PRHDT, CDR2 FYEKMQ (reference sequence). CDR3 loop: CASSLQGDGYEQYF. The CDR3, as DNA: TGTGCCAGCAGCCTTCAGGGGGATGGCTACGAGCAGTACTTC.

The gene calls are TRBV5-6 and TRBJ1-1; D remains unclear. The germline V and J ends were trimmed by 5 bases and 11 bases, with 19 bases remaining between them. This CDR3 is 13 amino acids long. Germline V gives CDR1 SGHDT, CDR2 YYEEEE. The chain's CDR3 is CASSWVHRVEAFF. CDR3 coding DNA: TGTGCCAGCAGTTGGGTCCACCGGGTGGAGGCTTTCTTT.

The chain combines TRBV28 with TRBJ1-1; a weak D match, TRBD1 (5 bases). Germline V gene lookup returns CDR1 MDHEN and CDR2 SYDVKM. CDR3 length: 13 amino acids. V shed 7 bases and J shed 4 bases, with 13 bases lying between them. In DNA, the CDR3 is TGTGCCAGCAACCTAGGGGTTAGCACTGAAGCTTTCTTT. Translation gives CASNLGVSTEAFF.

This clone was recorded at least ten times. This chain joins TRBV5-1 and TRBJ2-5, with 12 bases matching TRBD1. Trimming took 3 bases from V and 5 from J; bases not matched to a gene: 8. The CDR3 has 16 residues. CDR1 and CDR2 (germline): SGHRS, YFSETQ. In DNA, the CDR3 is TGCGCCAGCAGCTCGGGACAGGGGGCGAGACTGGAGACCCAGTACTTC. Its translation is CASSSGQGARLETQYF.

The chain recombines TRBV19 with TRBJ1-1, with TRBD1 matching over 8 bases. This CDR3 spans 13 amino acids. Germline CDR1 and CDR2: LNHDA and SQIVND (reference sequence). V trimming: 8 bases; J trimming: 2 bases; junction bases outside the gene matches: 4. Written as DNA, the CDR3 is TGTGCCAGTTGGGACAGGTACAACACTGAAGCTTTCTTT. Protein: CASWDRYNTEAFF.